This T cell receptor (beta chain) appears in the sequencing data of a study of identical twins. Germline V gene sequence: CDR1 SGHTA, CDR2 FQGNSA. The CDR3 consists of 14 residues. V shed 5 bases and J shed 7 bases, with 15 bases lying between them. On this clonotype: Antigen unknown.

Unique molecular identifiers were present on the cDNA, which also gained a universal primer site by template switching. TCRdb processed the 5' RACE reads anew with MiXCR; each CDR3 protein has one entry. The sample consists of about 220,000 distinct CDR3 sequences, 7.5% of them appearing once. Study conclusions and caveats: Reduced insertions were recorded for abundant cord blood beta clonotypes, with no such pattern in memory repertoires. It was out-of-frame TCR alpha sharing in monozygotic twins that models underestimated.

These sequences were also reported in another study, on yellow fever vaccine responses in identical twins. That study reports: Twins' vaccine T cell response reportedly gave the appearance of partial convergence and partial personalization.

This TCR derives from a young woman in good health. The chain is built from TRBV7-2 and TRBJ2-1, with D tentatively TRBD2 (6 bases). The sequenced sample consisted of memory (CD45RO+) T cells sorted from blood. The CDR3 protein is CASSLGWGENEQFF. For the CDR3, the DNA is TGTGCCAGCAGCCTCGGGTGGGGGGAAAATGAGCAGTTCTTC.